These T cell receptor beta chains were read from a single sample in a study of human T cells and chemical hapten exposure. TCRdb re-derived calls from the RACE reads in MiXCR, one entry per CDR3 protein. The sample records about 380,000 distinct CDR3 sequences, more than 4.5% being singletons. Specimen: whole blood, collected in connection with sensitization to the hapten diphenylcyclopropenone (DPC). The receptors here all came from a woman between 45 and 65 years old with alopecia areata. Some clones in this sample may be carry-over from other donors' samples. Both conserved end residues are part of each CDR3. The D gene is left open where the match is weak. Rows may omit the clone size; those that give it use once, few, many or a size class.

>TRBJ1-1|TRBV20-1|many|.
CSARPTQGGTEAFF
TGCAGTGCCAGACCGACACAGGGAGGCACTGAAGCTTTCTTT
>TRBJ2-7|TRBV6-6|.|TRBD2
CASNSSSGRSSYEQYF
TGTGCCAGCAATTCCTCTAGCGGGAGGAGTTCCTACGAGCAGTACTTC
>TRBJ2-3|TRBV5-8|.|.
CASSLREWGIGDTQYF
TGTGCCAGCAGCTTGAGGGAATGGGGCATTGGAGATACGCAGTATTTT
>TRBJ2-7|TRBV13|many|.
CASSSAEERYEQYF
TGTGCCAGCAGCTCAGCGGAGGAGCGCTACGAGCAGTACTTC
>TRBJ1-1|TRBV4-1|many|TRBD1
CASSPGTGRGTEAFF
TGCGCCAGCAGCCCGGGGACAGGAAGGGGCACTGAAGCTTTCTTT
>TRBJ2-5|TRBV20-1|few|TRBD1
CSASFNPKTLTGLETQYF
TGCAGTGCTAGTTTTAATCCAAAAACGTTGACAGGGTTGGAGACCCAGTACTTC
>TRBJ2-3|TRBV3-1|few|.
CASSPIQGGGTDTQYF
TGTGCCAGCAGCCCCATCCAGGGGGGTGGAACAGATACGCAGTATTTT
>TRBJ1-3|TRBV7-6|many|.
CASSLGQTISRDFSPGNTIYF
TGTGCCAGCAGCTTGGGGCAAACAATATCAAGGGACTTTTCTCCTGGAAACACCATATATTTT
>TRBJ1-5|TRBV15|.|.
CATSPQDQPQHF
TGTGCCACCAGCCCACAGGATCAGCCCCAGCATTTT
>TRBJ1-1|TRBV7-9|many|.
CASSLELSTEAFF
TGTGCCAGCAGCTTAGAGTTGAGCACTGAAGCTTTCTTT
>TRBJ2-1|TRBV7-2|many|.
CASSLGAHFPYPFF
TGTGCCAGCAGCTTAGGGGCCCACTTTCCCTATCCGTTCTTC
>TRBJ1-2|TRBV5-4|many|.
CASRIQGAYGYTF
TGTGCCAGCAGAATACAGGGTGCGTATGGCTACACCTTC
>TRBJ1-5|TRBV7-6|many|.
CASSFGLGQPQHF
TGTGCCAGCAGCTTCGGGTTGGGTCAGCCCCAGCATTTT
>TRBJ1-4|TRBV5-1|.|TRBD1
CASSLDRGRILGHNEKLFF
TGCGCCAGCAGCTTGGACAGGGGGCGGATCCTTGGTCATAATGAAAAACTGTTTTTT
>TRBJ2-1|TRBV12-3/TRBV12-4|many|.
CASSLGQSSYNEQFF
TGTGCCAGCAGCCTCGGACAGTCTTCCTACAATGAGCAGTTCTTC
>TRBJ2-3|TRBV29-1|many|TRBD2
CSVLLAGTDTQYF
TGCAGCGTTTTACTAGCGGGCACAGATACGCAGTATTTT